This T cell receptor beta chain originates from a study of T cell changes during pregnancy in multiple sclerosis. CDR1 is LGHNT and CDR2 is FRNRAP in the germline V gene. The CDR3 has 14 residues. The V and J ends lost 1 base and 6 bases respectively, with 10 bases between them. Profiled with immunoSEQ multiplex PCR; TCRdb holds only in-frame clones, not every one. The table lists over 55,000 clones, approximately 92% of them singletons. The source was peripheral blood, collected in the first trimester of pregnancy. V usage is TRBV12-5 and J usage is TRBJ2-1; D perhaps matches TRBD2 (6 bases). The sequence was obtained from a female donor with multiple sclerosis, enrolled in a pregnancy study. The CDR3 nucleotides are TGTGCTAGTGGTTTGGATGCGGGGTTCAATGAGCAGTTCTTC. Protein product: CASGLDAGFNEQFF.